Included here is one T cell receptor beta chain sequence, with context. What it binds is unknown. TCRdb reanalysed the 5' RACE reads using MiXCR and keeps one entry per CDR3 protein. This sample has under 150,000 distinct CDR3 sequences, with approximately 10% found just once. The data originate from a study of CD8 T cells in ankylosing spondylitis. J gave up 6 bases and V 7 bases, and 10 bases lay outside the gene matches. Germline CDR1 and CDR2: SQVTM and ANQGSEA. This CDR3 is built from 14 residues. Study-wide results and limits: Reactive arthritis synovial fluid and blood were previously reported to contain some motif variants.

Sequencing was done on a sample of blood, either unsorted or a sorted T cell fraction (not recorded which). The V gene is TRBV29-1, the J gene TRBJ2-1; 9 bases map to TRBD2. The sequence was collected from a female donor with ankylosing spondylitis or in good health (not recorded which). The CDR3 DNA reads TGCAGCGCCCCGTGGCGGGAGGGCCCCAATGAGCAGTTCTTC. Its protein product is CSAPWREGPNEQFF.